Listed here are 8 T cell receptor beta chains from one sample, sequenced in a study of graft-versus-host responses after intestinal transplantation. These receptors have no known antigen. The repertoire was sequenced with immunoSEQ multiplex PCR; TCRdb's copy has only in-frame clones and lacks some. The sample has about 90,000 clones, 92% seen once. This sample comprised unstimulated CD4+ T cells sorted from spleen or lymph node cells, obtained before intestinal transplant. The receptors shown here come from a human donor who received an intestinal transplant.

The CDR3 here is CASSLIEEQYF. The CDR3 bases are TGTGCCAGCAGTTTGATCGAAGAGCAGTACTTC. The V and J genes are TRBV28 and TRBJ2-5, with no clear D. This CDR3 contains 11 residues. V was clipped by 3 bases and J by 11 bases, with 10 bases between them. The germline V gene encodes CDR1 MDHEN and CDR2 SYDVKM.

This clone was counted between two and nine times. The rearrangement uses TRBV7-9 and TRBJ1-4; perhaps TRBD1 as D (5 bases). Germline-derived CDR1 and CDR2 are SEHNR and FQNEAQ (reference sequence). This CDR3 contains 14 residues. V shed 0 bases and J shed 5 bases, with 7 bases lying between them. The CDR3 region is CASSLARANEKLFF. CDR3 coding DNA: TGTGCCAGCAGCTTAGCCAGGGCCAATGAAAAACTGTTTTTT.

The chain uses TRBV7-8 and TRBJ2-1; TRBD1 matches 7 bases. J lost 6 bases, V lost 5 bases, and 4 bases had no gene match. The CDR3 extends over 13 amino acids. Looked up from germline, CDR1 is SGHVS and CDR2 is FQNEAQ. In nucleotides, the CDR3 is TGTGCCAGCAGCCAGACAGGGCTCAATGAGCAGTTCTTC. Protein product: CASSQTGLNEQFF. Based on the CDR3 plus reference TRBV7-8 and TRBJ2-1, the full variable domain is GAGVSQSPRYKVAKRGQDVALRCDPISGHVSLFWYQQALGQGPEFLTYFQNEAQLDKSGLPSDRFFAERPEGSVSTLKIQRTQQEDSAVYLCASSQTGLNEQFFGPGTRLTVL.

This chain links TRBV6-1 with TRBJ2-5; TRBD2 aligns across 8 bases. V was clipped by 2 bases and J by 4 bases; unmatched bases: 3. Germline V gene data show CDR1 as MNHNS and CDR2 as SASEGT. The CDR3 has 14 amino acids. The DNA for the CDR3 is TGTGCCAGCAGTGAACGGCTAGCGGGAGAGACCCAGTACTTC. It specifies CASSERLAGETQYF.

For this clone: This sample also contains other DNA sequences that code for the same CDR3. This rearrangement joins TRBV6-1 to TRBJ1-5; D gene uncertain. The CDR3 loop spans 12 amino acids. Germline CDR1 is MNHNS and CDR2 is SASEGT. V was clipped by 10 bases and J by 1 base, with 8 bases between them. CDR3 loop: CATSDSNQPQHF. The DNA for the CDR3 is TGTGCCACCTCAGACAGCAATCAGCCCCAGCATTTT.

The chain couples TRBV30 to TRBJ2-1; 9 bases agree with TRBD2. With 5 bases clipped from V and 1 base from J, the junction kept 12 bases outside the gene matches. Germline CDR1 reads GTSNPN; CDR2 reads SVGIG (reference sequence). This CDR3 has 17 amino acids. CDR3 loop: CAWYPPISGRSYNEQFF. CDR3 sequence (DNA): TGTGCCTGGTATCCTCCAATCAGCGGGAGGTCCTACAATGAGCAGTTCTTC. Filled out from reference TRBV30 and TRBJ2-1, the complete variable domain reads SQTIHQWPATLVQPVGSPLSLECTVEGTSNPNLYWYRQAAGRGLQLLFYSVGIGQISSEVPQNLSASRPQDRQFILSSKKLLLSDSGFYLCAWYPPISGRSYNEQFFGPGTRLTVL.

The chain has TRBV28 and TRBJ2-3; D call uncertain. The CDR3 spans 13 residues. V lost 2 bases, J lost 6 bases, and 9 bases lay in between. Germline V gene sequence: CDR1 MDHEN, CDR2 SYDVKM. The CDR3 here is CASSLPPADTQYF. CDR3 in DNA: TGTGCCAGCAGTTTACCCCCCGCGGATACGCAGTATTTT.

The V call is TRBV10-3, the J call TRBJ2-3; TRBD1 agrees at 7 bases. Germline V gene data show CDR1 as ENHRY and CDR2 as SYGVKD. The CDR3 has 16 amino acids. V trimming: 8 bases; J trimming: 0 bases; junction bases outside the gene matches: 11. The CDR3 nucleotides read TGTGCCATCGGGACCGGGACAGCTTTCAGCACAGATACGCAGTATTTT. Translated, it gives CAIGTGTAFSTDTQYF.